These 17 T cell receptor beta chains originate from one sample sequenced in a study of post-analysis software for immune sequencing data. General observations from the study: Roughly 5 TRBV segments were significantly more frequent in patients than in controls. TRBV5-6, TRBV5-1 and TRBV20-1 were among these segments.

TCR beta cDNA libraries included unique molecular identifiers. Each CDR3 protein is one row after TCRdb ran MiXCR on the PCR reads. The top ten hold over 4% of the sample, which has about 820,000 distinct CDR3 sequences, approximately 57% seen once. What these receptors recognize is not known. What was sequenced was blood. The source is a girl aged 5 to 17 with multiple sclerosis.

This clonotype was observed a handful of times. V gene TRBV29-1 combines with J gene TRBJ2-7; 12 positions match TRBD2. There are 15 residues in the CDR3. With V trimmed by 1 base and J by 2 bases, 3 bases remained unmatched. Germline CDR1 is SQVTM and CDR2 is ANQGSEA. CDR3 nucleotide sequence: TGCAGCGTTGAAGGGCTAGCGGGAGGGCCCTACGAGCAGTACTTC. Translating gives CSVEGLAGGPYEQYF.

The V and J genes are TRBV9 and TRBJ2-3; the D is unclear. V shed 0 bases and J shed 4 bases, with 9 bases lying between them. CDR1 is SGDLS, CDR2 YYNGEE, per germline. CDR3 length: 14 residues. The CDR3, as DNA: TGTGCCAGCAGCGTAGGGAGTAACGCAGATACGCAGTATTTT. This encodes CASSVGSNADTQYF.

Here the CDR3 DNA reads TGTGCCAGCAGTTCCTCTGTGGGTAGCTCCTACGAGCAGTACTTC. Its protein product is CASSSSVGSSYEQYF. J is TRBJ2-7 and V is TRBV6-2 or TRBV6-3; no reliable D call. The CDR3 is 15 residues long. Trimming cost V 4 bases and J 0 bases, with 13 bases left between them. Germline CDR1 and CDR2: MNHEY and SVGEGT.

The chain recombines TRBV12-3 or TRBV12-4 with TRBJ2-1; D possibly corresponds to TRBD2 (7 bases). The germline V and J ends were trimmed by 3 bases and 10 bases, with 16 bases remaining between them. The CDR3 totals 14 residues. In nucleotides, the CDR3 is TGTGCCAGCAGTTTTGGGGGGGGGCCAGGCGAGCAGTTCTTC. Amino acids: CASSFGGGPGEQFF.

This sequence joins TRBV20-1 and TRBJ2-7; TRBD2 aligns across 10 bases. With V trimmed by 5 bases and J by 6 bases, 16 bases remained unmatched. The CDR3 loop spans 16 amino acids. Germline V gene data show CDR1 as DFQATT and CDR2 as SNEGSKA (reference sequence). The CDR3 spells CSAPHAGLAGAGEQYF. CDR3 bases: TGCAGTGCTCCTCACGCGGGGCTAGCGGGAGCGGGCGAGCAGTACTTC.

A word on this clonotype: One end of the junction varies from germline; a read error may be responsible. The rearrangement joins TRBV18 to TRBJ2-1; TRBD2 aligns across 8 bases. This CDR3 is 15 amino acids long. CDR1 is KGHSH, CDR2 LQKENI, per germline. The CDR3 DNA reads TGTGCCAACTCACCACCCAGCGGGAGTTGGAATGAGCAGTTCTTC. Its translation: CANSPPSGSWNEQFF.

A few counts support this clonotype. The genes are TRBV7-2 and TRBJ2-3; tentatively, D is TRBD1 (6 bases). The CDR3 is 13 residues long. Trimming left V 5 bases short and J 3 bases short, with 9 bases between. Germline CDR1 SGHTA, CDR2 FQGNSA. CDR3 protein: CASSKGHTDTQYF. CDR3 in DNA: TGTGCCAGCAGCAAGGGACATACAGATACGCAGTATTTT.

The chain employs TRBV20-1 and TRBJ1-2; 8 bases match TRBD1. The CDR3 has 12 residues. After removal of 0 bases from V and 7 bases from J, the junction contained 1 base not matched to a gene. Germline loops: CDR1 DFQATT, CDR2 SNEGSKA (reference sequence). The CDR3: CSARETGAGYTF. The CDR3 DNA reads as TGCAGTGCTAGAGAGACAGGGGCTGGCTACACCTTC.

This chain uses TRBV20-1 with TRBJ2-1; D is uncertain. Deletions cut 6 bases from V and 0 bases from J, with 18 bases between. This CDR3 is 16 amino acids long. Germline V gives CDR1 DFQATT, CDR2 SNEGSKA (reference sequence). In nucleotides, the CDR3 is TGCAGTGCGAACTACCGTCCGCGGAGCTCCTACAATGAGCAGTTCTTC. It yields the protein CSANYRPRSSYNEQFF.

This chain joins TRBV5-1 and TRBJ2-7, with D maybe TRBD2 (6 bases). Trimming took off 4 bases at V and 0 bases at J, with 11 bases between the two ends. The CDR3 extends over 14 amino acids. CDR1 and CDR2 (germline): SGHRS, YFSETQ. CDR3 protein: CASSRDLSSYEQYF. The CDR3 DNA is TGCGCCAGCAGCCGGGACTTGAGCTCCTACGAGCAGTACTTC.

The V and J genes are TRBV5-1 and TRBJ2-3, with 10 bases lining up with TRBD1. V shed 7 bases and J 2 bases; nucleotides not matched to a gene: 13. The CDR3 runs 17 residues. Germline loops: CDR1 SGHRS, CDR2 YFSETQ. DNA for the CDR3: TGCGCCAGCCAGGTTGGACAGGGGGATATCTCCACAGATACGCAGTATTTT. Its protein product is CASQVGQGDISTDTQYF.

The chain combines TRBV6-5 with TRBJ2-5, with D tentatively TRBD2 (5 bases). The assigned J gene may be wrong: the sequence end matches TRBJ2-7 better. This CDR3 has 15 amino acids. The germline CDR1 and CDR2 sequences are MNHEY and SVGAGI. This CDR3 reads CANHTTATRTYEQYF. The CDR3 DNA follows: TGTGCCAACCACACAACGGCCACTAGGACCTACGAGCAGTACTTC.

This clonotype appeared a few times. The chain employs TRBV15 and TRBJ1-2; no definite D call. Trimming took off 6 bases at V and 2 bases at J, with 7 bases between the two ends. The CDR3 covers 12 residues. Germline-derived CDR1 and CDR2 are LNHNV and YYDKDF (reference sequence). In DNA form, the CDR3 reads TGTGCCACCAGGGCCGGGAACTATGGCTACACCTTC. It is translated as CATRAGNYGYTF. The full variable domain, with the rest looked up from reference TRBV15 and TRBJ1-2, is DAMVIQNPRYQVTQFGKPVTLSCSQTLNHNVMYWYQQKSSQAPKLLFHYYDKDFNNEADTPDNFQSRRPNTSFCFLDIRSPGLGDTAMYLCATRAGNYGYTFGSGTRLTVV.

This clonotype was recorded at least ten times. The chain uses TRBV9 and TRBJ2-5; unclear D gene. The CDR3 extends over 12 amino acids. Trimming left V 0 bases short and J 5 bases short, with 5 bases between. The germline CDR1 and CDR2 sequences are SGDLS and YYNGEE. CDR3 nucleotide sequence: TGTGCCAGCAGCGTAGGTGGTGAGACCCAGTACTTC. It specifies CASSVGGETQYF.

This clonotype was observed at least ten times. The CDR3 region has the DNA TGCGCCAGCAGCCTTGAGCCGGGACAGGGCTACGAGCAGTACTTC. Its protein product is CASSLEPGQGYEQYF. The chain employs TRBV5-1 and TRBJ2-7; TRBD1 aligns across 9 bases. V was clipped by 4 bases and J by 3 bases; unmatched bases: 8. Per the germline V gene, CDR1 is SGHRS and CDR2 is YFSETQ. The CDR3 runs to 15 residues.

This clonotype was detected only once. The chain recombines TRBV12-3 or TRBV12-4 with TRBJ2-1; TRBD2 agrees at 11 bases. The CDR3 loop spans 16 amino acids. V was clipped by 8 bases and J by 8 bases; unmatched bases: 14. CDR3 sequence reads: CASLTLTSGVGDEQFF. In DNA, the CDR3 is TGTGCCAGCCTCACTCTGACTAGCGGGGTCGGCGATGAGCAGTTCTTC.

This clonotype has a handful of counts. The chain has TRBV5-1 and TRBJ2-3, with TRBD1 matching 8 bases. The germline gives CDR1 SGHRS, CDR2 YFSETQ. The CDR3 sequence is 16 residues long. Germline trimming cut 4 bases from V and 0 bases from J; bases unmatched to any gene: 7. The CDR3 sequence is CASSRTTGGSTDTQYF. DNA for the CDR3: TGCGCCAGCAGCCGGACCACAGGGGGTAGCACAGATACGCAGTATTTT. Variable domain in full (rest from reference TRBV5-1 and TRBJ2-3): KAGVTQTPRYLIKTRGQQVTLSCSPISGHRSVSWYQQTPGQGLQFLFEYFSETQRNKGNFPGRFSGRQFSNSRSEMNVSTLELGDSALYLCASSRTTGGSTDTQYFGPGTRLTVL.